This entry concerns a single T cell receptor (beta chain). What it recognizes is unknown. This specimen comes from a study of T cell responses to AZD1222 COVID-19 vaccine. Points from the study as a whole: Mostly white British, mostly female donors; authors suggested clonal diversity may be underestimated.

Germline CDR1 reads SGHTA; CDR2 reads FQGTGA. With V trimmed by 4 bases and J by 4 bases, 12 bases remained unmatched. This CDR3 spans 17 amino acids. Sequencing used immunoSEQ multiplex PCR; TCRdb keeps in-frame clones, though not all of them. The sample lists approximately 110,000 clones, just over 85% seen once, with 7% to 8% in the top ten. The genes are TRBV7-3 and TRBJ2-2, with 7 bases identical to TRBD1. This clonotype was obtained from an adult in good health. This material consisted of peripheral blood, taken on day 0 of AZD1222 vaccination. In nucleotides, the CDR3 is TGTGCCAGCAGCTCCCGATCGACAGGGTCGAGCACCGGGGAGCTGTTTTTT. Protein: CASSSRSTGSSTGELFF.